This T cell receptor beta chain was retrieved from a study of molecular identifiers for immune sequencing clone quantification (dated by TCRdb to the late 2010s). About the investigation overall: For a replicate experiment, the RNA from either 20,000 or 100,000 naive CD8 T cells was divided into five aliquots, and four of those aliquots went on to sequencing. CD8 T cells were used in a methods study to benchmark molecular-identifier clustering-based TCR repertoire sequencing (MIDCIRS) and TCR RNA copy counting. The investigation overall reported the following: Naive libraries contained spiked-in Jurkat TCR RNA (approximately nine copies' worth), which is not part of the donor repertoire. The sizes of highly expanded clones could end up underestimated when identical TCR molecules share a barcode. Modeling gave about three recovered TCR RNA copies per cell versus about 10 by digital PCR, implying approximately 30% capture efficiency. Spiked-in Jurkat TCR RNA equal to a single cell's worth was reported to be detectable even within one million naive CD8 T cells. In CMV-specific effector cells, clones with more than 20 RNA copies accounted for over 97% of molecules, whereas in naive cells such clones accounted for under 1%. Without barcode sub-clustering, chimeric consensus sequences inflated TCR diversity; chimeras reached as high as 47%.

Library method: PCR. Sequencing was carried out with an Illumina HiSeq 4000. Bulk TCR libraries were made following a previously described method, with the TCR primers given in Table S5. The Qiagen AllPrep DNA/RNA kit was used to purify total RNA. Before any analysis, reads coming from multiple sequencing runs of the same library were combined into one pool. The paper's data handling went like this. Reads were retained only if the reads had an exact TCR constant sequence, and the retained reads were trimmed to 150 nt and grouped according to their 12-nt molecular barcodes. Reads in each barcode group were sub-clustered using a 15% Levenshtein threshold, and a quality-weighted consensus sequence was built for each RNA molecule. Non-functional sequences were filtered out, along with any lower-count sequence sitting one edit away from another sequence. Based on a fit of two negative binomial distributions, barcode sub-clusters having less than 20% of the maximum read count were discarded. TCRdb itself trimmed the public reads at Q25 with fastp, ran MiXCR and retained productive beta chains. Rows matching on CDR3 protein sequence are summarized as one entry with the most common DNA and genes. The V and J calls were determined by TCRdb, not by the authors. The sample table shows 400,000 to 600,000 distinct CDR3 sequences, and roughly 23% are seen once. More than 0.8% of the sample belongs to the ten largest clones.

Regarding this clonotype: No cognate antigen has been identified for it. A much larger clonotype is one base distant, so this may be a read error.

From cysteine to phenylalanine, the CDR3 is 16 amino acids long. Only the CDR3 region is kept as DNA, spanning 48 bases read in frame from base 1. CDR1 and CDR2 are drawn from the germline V gene: SGHVS, FNYEAQ. Libraries of naive CD8 T cells were built from around 20,000 to 990,000 sorted cells, with 10%, 30% or 50% of the purified RNA used. On a BD FACSAria II, naive CD8 T cells were FACS-sorted as CD8+CD4-CCR7+CD45RA+ and collected into RLT Plus buffer. Detection sensitivity was tested by spiking Jurkat RNA equal to around 11 TCR copies' worth into samples containing roughly 19,000-1,100,000 naive CD8 T cells. Enrichment of CD8 T cells was performed with RosetteSep CD8+ T Cell Enrichment Cocktail and Ficoll-Paque, after which ACK red cell lysis was carried out.

In this chain, TRBV7-6 is recombined with TRBJ2-2, and 11 junction bases match TRBD2. This receptor was taken from a human donor in good health. Some libraries in this study had Jurkat cell RNA spiked in. The sequencing sample was made of naive CD8+ T cells from blood, with Jurkat cell RNA spiked in. Sample cell subset or site, as interpreted from the label and publication: FACS-sorted CD8+CD4-CCR7+CD45RA+ naive T cells. The encoded CDR3 is CASCFSGGANTGELFF. The DNA sequence is as follows: TGTGCCAGCTGCTTTAGCGGGGGGGCGAACACCGGGGAGCTGTTTTTT.